The rows below give T cell receptor beta chains drawn from one sample of a study of T cell responses to AZD1222 COVID-19 vaccine. Sequencing used immunoSEQ multiplex PCR; TCRdb keeps in-frame clones, though not all of them. The sample yields about 170,000 clones, approximately 90% seen once. Material: peripheral blood, obtained on day 0 of AZD1222 vaccination. These receptor sequences come from an adult in good health. The CDR3 runs from the conserved cysteine through the conserved F or W. D genes are given only for firm matches. Part of the rows lack a size; the others show once, few, many or a class for expanded clones.

J	V	D	size	CDR3	DNA
TRBJ2-5	TRBV7-9	NA	NA	CASSSVRAGQETQYF	TGTGCCAGCAGCTCCGTTAGGGCGGGCCAAGAGACCCAGTACTTC
TRBJ2-5	TRBV2	TRBD2	NA	CASRSGGIEETQYF	TGTGCCAGCCGTAGCGGGGGCATCGAAGAGACCCAGTACTTC
TRBJ2-7	TRBV13	NA	NA	CASSFLGEQYF	TGTGCCAGCAGCTTCCTAGGAGAGCAGTACTTC
TRBJ2-5	TRBV21-1	NA	NA	CASSKVSASGGLALWYF	TGTGCCAGCAGCAAAGTATCGGCTAGCGGGGGCCTCGCCCTCTGGTACTTC
TRBJ1-1	TRBV4-1	TRBD1	once	CASSRVTGTGAFAFF	TGCGCCAGCAGCCGCGTCACCGGGACAGGGGCGTTTGCTTTCTTT
TRBJ1-2	TRBV7-9	NA	NA	CASSLERGYTF	TGTGCCAGCAGCTTAGAGAGGGGCTACACCTTC
TRBJ1-2	TRBV7-9	TRBD1	once	CASSRRDSANYGYTF	TGTGCCAGCAGTCGTCGGGACAGCGCTAACTATGGCTACACCTTC
TRBJ2-2	TRBV7-9	NA	NA	CASSFPLTGELFF	TGTGCCAGCAGCTTCCCCTTGACCGGGGAGCTGTTTTTT
TRBJ2-7	TRBV7-9	NA	NA	CASSDPSAHEQYF	TGTGCCAGCAGCGACCCTAGCGCCCACGAGCAGTACTTC
TRBJ2-7	TRBV5-8	NA	NA	CASSLGDPTYEQYF	TGTGCCAGCAGCTTGGGGGACCCAACCTACGAGCAGTACTTC
TRBJ2-7	TRBV5-8	NA	NA	CASSLYEQYF	TGTGCCAGCAGCTTATACGAGCAGTACTTC
TRBJ2-2	TRBV30	TRBD1	NA	CASQGAGELFF	TGTGCCTCCCAGGGGGCCGGGGAGCTGTTTTTT
TRBJ2-5	TRBV11-1	NA	NA	CASSLAGLQETQYF	TGTGCCAGCAGCTTAGCAGGGTTACAGGAGACCCAGTACTTC
TRBJ2-3	TRBV19	TRBD2	NA	CASSISGGDTQYF	TGTGCCAGTAGTATCTCGGGGGGAGATACGCAGTATTTT
TRBJ1-1	TRBV14	NA	NA	CASSQARQGGTEAFF	TGTGCCAGCAGCCAAGCGCGGCAGGGTGGCACTGAAGCTTTCTTT
TRBJ1-6	TRBV21-1	NA	NA	CASSPRGKGSDNSPLHF	TGTGCCAGCAGCCCTCGGGGGAAGGGGTCGGATAATTCACCCCTCCACTTT
TRBJ1-5	TRBV19	NA	NA	CASSITGSSNQPQHF	TGTGCCAGTAGTATAACAGGGAGCAGCAATCAGCCCCAGCATTTT
TRBJ2-1	TRBV18	NA	NA	CASSQPQGEQFF	TGTGCCAGCTCACAACCGCAGGGTGAGCAGTTCTTC
TRBJ1-5	TRBV7-2	NA	NA	CASSLGGPGDRNQPQHF	TGTGCCAGCAGCTTAGGAGGGCCCGGGGATCGCAATCAGCCCCAGCATTTT
TRBJ2-1	TRBV19	NA	NA	CASSKGGAYNEQFF	TGTGCCAGTAGTAAGGGGGGAGCCTACAATGAGCAGTTCTTC
TRBJ2-7	TRBV29-1	TRBD1	NA	CSVCYGTGVSYEQYF	TGCAGCGTTTGCTACGGGACAGGGGTCTCCTACGAGCAGTACTTC
TRBJ1-1	TRBV6-5	TRBD1	once	CASSHTGTGNTEAFF	TGTGCCAGCAGTCACACCGGGACAGGTAACACTGAAGCTTTCTTT
TRBJ2-1	TRBV15	NA	NA	CATSSGTLYNEQFF	TGTGCCACCAGCAGTGGGACCCTATACAATGAGCAGTTCTTC
TRBJ2-5	TRBV4-3	TRBD2	NA	CASSQDGRGGVWETQYF	TGCGCCAGCAGCCAAGATGGGCGGGGGGGCGTCTGGGAGACCCAGTACTTC
TRBJ1-2	TRBV2	NA	NA	CASSDPDYGYTF	TGTGCCAGCAGTGATCCTGACTATGGCTACACCTTC